The 20 T cell receptor beta chains below all came from one sample that was sequenced in a study of T cells in Graves' hyperthyroidism and ophthalmopathy. TCR beta CDR3 region amplification was performed from RNA transcripts. The HTBI primer set was used in a first-round RT-PCR of the TCR CDR3. MiXCR was run by TCRdb on the multiplex PCR reads, yielding one entry per CDR3 protein. This sample yields 550,000 to 800,000 distinct CDR3 sequences, of which over 15% are seen a single time; approximately 8.4% belongs to the top ten. The sample comprised blood. The receptors shown here come from a man younger than 35 with Graves' hyperthyroidism.

The chain employs TRBV28 and TRBJ1-3, with D unclear. This CDR3 comprises 12 residues. Germline V gene lookup returns CDR1 MDHEN and CDR2 SYDVKM. V lost 6 bases and J lost 4, with 7 bases in between. In DNA form, the CDR3 reads TGTGCCAGCAGGCTATTAGGAAACACCATATATTTT. This codes for CASRLLGNTIYF.

This sequence joins TRBV4-3 and TRBJ2-3; D remains ambiguous. The CDR3 sequence is 16 residues long. Germline CDR1 LGHNA, CDR2 YSLEER. Trimming shortened V by 1 base and J by 6 bases, and 17 bases separated the two germline ends. CDR3 loop: CASSQVSTSLRDTQYF. The CDR3, as DNA: TGCGCCAGCAGCCAAGTGAGCACTTCTCTTAGGGATACGCAGTATTTT.

The rearrangement joins TRBV2 to TRBJ2-5, with D maybe TRBD1 (6 bases). The germline gives CDR1 SNHLY, CDR2 FYNNEI. The germline V and J ends were trimmed by 3 bases and 2 bases, with 10 bases remaining between them. The CDR3 contains 14 residues. This CDR3 is CASSDRTAQETQYF. For the CDR3, the DNA is TGTGCCAGCAGTGACCGGACAGCACAAGAGACCCAGTACTTC.

Many counts were recorded for this clonotype. This chain links TRBV2 with TRBJ2-7, with D possibly TRBD2 on 6 matching bases. The CDR3 loop spans 17 amino acids. Trimming removed 4 bases from V and 2 bases from J, with 21 bases in between. Germline values: CDR1 SNHLY, CDR2 FYNNEI. CDR3 DNA sequence: TGTGCCAGCAGTGTGGGCCTGGGGCGGGGCACCCCCTACGAGCAGTACTTC. Protein: CASSVGLGRGTPYEQYF.

CDR3 nucleotides: TGTGCCTGGAGTCCCGGCTGGAACACTGAAGCTTTCTTT. Translating gives CAWSPGWNTEAFF. This chain connects TRBV30 to TRBJ1-1, with D unclear. CDR1 is GTSNPN and CDR2 is SVGIG in the germline V gene (reference sequence). This CDR3 is built from 13 residues. Trimming pared 2 bases from V and 1 base from J, leaving 8 bases between.

This clonotype was picked up many times. The chain has TRBV30 and TRBJ2-1; D is undetermined. Per the germline V gene, CDR1 is GTSNPN and CDR2 is SVGIG (reference sequence). The CDR3 is 14 residues long. Trimming pared 4 bases from V and 9 bases from J, leaving 19 bases between. The CDR3 region is CAWKLRTILIEQFF. The CDR3 DNA reads as TGTGCCTGGAAGTTGCGGACCATCTTGATTGAGCAGTTCTTC.

V is TRBV9 and J is TRBJ1-1, with 7 bases aligning to TRBD1. Germline CDR1 is SGDLS and CDR2 is YYNGEE. V trimming: 0 bases; J trimming: 7 bases; junction bases outside the gene matches: 9. The CDR3 is 15 residues long. CDR3: CASSVEEYAGGEAFF. The CDR3, as DNA: TGTGCCAGCAGCGTAGAGGAATATGCAGGGGGTGAAGCTTTCTTT. The whole variable domain, filled in from reference TRBV9 and TRBJ1-1, reads DSGVTQTPKHLITATGQRVTLRCSPRSGDLSVYWYQQSLDQGLQFLIQYYNGEERAKGNILERFSAQQFPDLHSELNLSSLELGDSALYFCASSVEEYAGGEAFFGQGTRLTVV.

The table lists this clonotype with a few counts. The J gene is TRBJ1-3, the V gene TRBV7-8; D is unresolved. The CDR3 is 13 amino acids. V was pared by 1 base and J by 6 bases, with 7 bases between. Germline CDR1 SGHVS, CDR2 FQNEAQ. The CDR3 here is CASSLGAVNTIYF. The CDR3 region has the DNA TGTGCCAGCAGCTTAGGGGCGGTAAACACCATATATTTT.

This clonotype was detected only a few times. The genes are TRBV12-3 or TRBV12-4 and TRBJ2-1; 9 bases map to TRBD1. This CDR3 is 15 amino acids long. J gave up 0 bases and V 9 bases, and 6 bases lay outside the gene matches. The CDR3 DNA reads TGTGCCAGTGTCCCGGGACAGGGCTCCTACAATGAGCAGTTCTTC. As protein: CASVPGQGSYNEQFF.

This sequence joins TRBV7-9 and TRBJ1-1; a weak D match, TRBD1 (6 bases). The CDR3 spans 14 residues. Germline V gives CDR1 SEHNR, CDR2 FQNEAQ (reference sequence). Trimming pared 2 bases from V and 11 bases from J, leaving 18 bases between. Here the CDR3 DNA reads TGTGCCAGCAGCTTAATTCGAAAAGGGGGTATGGCTTTCTTT. Translating gives CASSLIRKGGMAFF.

At least ten counts were recorded for this clonotype. The rearrangement uses TRBV12-3 or TRBV12-4 and TRBJ2-7; 7 bases align to TRBD2. The CDR3 contains 13 residues. The V gene end was trimmed by 3 bases and the J gene end by 7 bases; junction bases not matched to a gene: 6. CDR3 in DNA: TGTGCCAGCAGTTTGCCTAGCGGTTCGGAGCAGTACTTC. Translated: CASSLPSGSEQYF.

This clonotype was observed many times. The chain recombines TRBV5-6 with TRBJ2-5, with 9 bases matching TRBD1. With V trimmed by 0 bases and J by 8 bases, 2 bases remained unmatched. Germline V gene sequence: CDR1 SGHDT, CDR2 YYEEEE. The CDR3 is 13 residues long. This chain's CDR3 is CASSLGQGGTQYF. The CDR3 DNA follows: TGTGCCAGCAGCTTGGGACAGGGGGGCACCCAGTACTTC.

This clonotype was observed a few times. This chain links TRBV29-1 with TRBJ2-1; maybe TRBD2 (6 bases). Looked up from germline, CDR1 is SQVTM and CDR2 is ANQGSEA. V lost 8 bases to trimming and J lost 7 bases, with 12 bases between them. This CDR3 spans 11 amino acids. In nucleotides, the CDR3 is TGCAGCAGCGGGTGGGGGAATGAGCAGTTCTTC. It codes for CSSGWGNEQFF.

The chain links TRBV28 to TRBJ2-5, with 8 bases identical to TRBD2. Germline trimming cut 1 base from V and 5 bases from J; bases unmatched to any gene: 3. The CDR3 is 14 amino acids. Germline CDR1 MDHEN, CDR2 SYDVKM. This CDR3 reads CASSLSGGPETQYF. The CDR3 bases are TGTGCCAGCAGTTTATCGGGAGGGCCGGAGACCCAGTACTTC.

This clonotype was detected only a few times. The chain combines TRBV4-2 with TRBJ2-7, with TRBD1 as a possible D gene (5 bases). This CDR3 comprises 13 residues. V lost 3 bases and J 3 bases, leaving 9 bases between the germline ends. Per the germline V gene, CDR1 is LGHNA and CDR2 is YNFKEQ. This CDR3 reads CASSHPGRYEQYF. The CDR3, as DNA: TGTGCCAGCAGCCACCCAGGGCGCTACGAGCAGTACTTC.

The chain employs TRBV24-1 and TRBJ2-3; D is undetermined. The V gene's germline CDR1 is KGHDR and CDR2 SFDVKD. Trimming left V 7 bases short and J 2 bases short, with 15 bases between. The CDR3 extends over 15 amino acids. This CDR3 is CATSNWGMTTDTQYF. For the CDR3, the DNA is TGTGCCACCAGCAACTGGGGAATGACCACAGATACGCAGTATTTT.

This clonotype was seen a handful of times. This sequence joins TRBV7-2 and TRBJ1-3; D is possibly TRBD1 (6 bases). Trimming left V 6 bases short and J 3 bases short, with 9 bases between. The CDR3 extends over 13 amino acids. Germline CDR1 is SGHTA and CDR2 is FQGNSA. CDR3 in amino acids: CASSRGGGNTIYF. CDR3 nucleotides: TGTGCCAGCAGTCGAGGGGGTGGAAACACCATATATTTT.

This clonotype has a handful of counts. V usage is TRBV29-1 and J usage is TRBJ2-1; 11 nucleotides align to TRBD2. V was clipped by 3 bases and J by 0 bases; unmatched bases: 10. Germline V gene lookup returns CDR1 SQVTM and CDR2 ANQGSEA. The CDR3 sequence is 18 residues long. The CDR3: CSVEAGTSGYSSYNEQFF. The CDR3 DNA sequence: TGCAGCGTTGAGGCCGGGACTAGCGGTTATAGCTCCTACAATGAGCAGTTCTTC.

Many counts were recorded for this clonotype. The chain combines TRBV12-3 or TRBV12-4 with TRBJ2-3, with TRBD2 as a possible D gene (5 bases). Trimming took 6 bases from V and 6 from J, leaving 16 bases between them. This CDR3 has 14 residues. The CDR3 here is CASRLAGNWDTQYF. The CDR3 coding sequence is TGTGCCAGCAGGCTAGCCGGGAATTGGGATACGCAGTATTTT.

In this sample, this clonotype turned up many times. The rearrangement joins TRBV15 to TRBJ2-1; 7 nucleotides align to TRBD2. The CDR3 has 16 residues. The V gene end was trimmed by 1 base and the J gene end by 4 bases; junction bases not matched to a gene: 7. CDR1 is LNHNV, CDR2 YYDKDF, per germline (reference sequence). The DNA for the CDR3 is TGTGCCACCAGCAGAGGTGGCGGGAGTAGGTACAATGAGCAGTTCTTC. It yields the protein CATSRGGGSRYNEQFF.